A single sample is the source of the 3 T cell receptor beta chains below, sequenced in a study of T-cell memory formation after mild COVID-19. TCRdb reanalysed the 5' RACE reads using MiXCR and keeps one entry per CDR3 protein. The sample yields 550,000 to 650,000 distinct CDR3 sequences, 17% seen once. The sequencing input was PBMCs or a T cell subset sorted from them (not recorded which). These TCRs come from an adult woman who had mild COVID-19 (a few samples of this study predate the infection). Cell type and time point are not known.

This clonotype was seen only a few times. The chain joins TRBV30 to TRBJ2-7, with D possibly being TRBD1 (6 bases). CDR1 and CDR2 (germline): GTSNPN, SVGIG (reference sequence). Between the trimmed V and J ends, which lost 0 bases and 1 base, there was a span of 10 bases. This CDR3 is built from 14 residues. CDR3 in DNA: TGTGCCTGGAGTGTAGGGCAGGGGTCCTACGAGCAGTACTTC. Translating it yields CAWSVGQGSYEQYF.

Regarding this clonotype: Mismatch with germline at one junction end may stem from a read error. The chain employs TRBV7-7 and TRBJ2-3, with 7 bases matching TRBD1. This CDR3 spans 22 amino acids. Germline values: CDR1 SSHAT, CDR2 FNYEAQ (reference sequence). In DNA, the CDR3 is TGTGCTAGCAGCCGCGCACTGGGGAGACGGACAGGAGCCGTGTCGGAGGAGGATACGCAGTATTTT. It codes for CASSRALGRRTGAVSEEDTQYF.

This clonotype has only a few counts. The genes are TRBV4-3 and TRBJ1-1; D may be TRBD1 (5 bases). Germline V gene lookup returns CDR1 LGHNA and CDR2 YSLEER. V was pared by 4 bases and J by 4 bases, with 19 bases between. The CDR3 is 16 amino acids. The CDR3 coding sequence is TGCGCCAGCAGCCGGGACTCACGGGACTCCGTCACTGAAGCTTTCTTT. Translated, it gives CASSRDSRDSVTEAFF.